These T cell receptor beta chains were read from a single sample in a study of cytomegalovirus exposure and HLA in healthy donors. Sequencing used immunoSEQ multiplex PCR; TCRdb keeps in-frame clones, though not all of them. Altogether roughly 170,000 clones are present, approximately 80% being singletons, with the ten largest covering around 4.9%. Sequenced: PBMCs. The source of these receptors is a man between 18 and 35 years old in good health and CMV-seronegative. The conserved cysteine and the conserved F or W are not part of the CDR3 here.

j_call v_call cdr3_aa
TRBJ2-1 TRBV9 ASSPWGEGVSGNEQF
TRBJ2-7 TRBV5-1 ASSLGYTYEQY
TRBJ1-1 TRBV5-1 ASSSHRGNTEAF
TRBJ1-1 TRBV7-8 ASSATEANTEAF
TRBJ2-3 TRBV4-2 ASSQDPLARRTDTQY
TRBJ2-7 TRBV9 ASSGRPGDEQY
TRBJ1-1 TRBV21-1 ATGTGNTEAF
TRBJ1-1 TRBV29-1 SVEETENTEAF
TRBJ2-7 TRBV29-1 SVIGLQGIYEQY
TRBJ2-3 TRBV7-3 ASRLTGGTDTQY
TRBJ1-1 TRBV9 ASSPGGPWDTEAF
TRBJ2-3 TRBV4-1 ASSQVVPPSTDTQY
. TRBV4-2 ASSQAGAGGQHEQY
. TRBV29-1 SVEFGGSYEQY
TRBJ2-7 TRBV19 ASSSLRTAWYEQY
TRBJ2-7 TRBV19 ASSIGGSGYEQY
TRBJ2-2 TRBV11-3 ASSSDRTGELF
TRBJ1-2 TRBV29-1 SARTGRDYGYT
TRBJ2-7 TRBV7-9 ASTMSYEQY
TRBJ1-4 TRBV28 ASSLLNEKLF
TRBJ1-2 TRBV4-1 ASSQVTGEYGYT
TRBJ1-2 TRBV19 ASSATGGFYGYT
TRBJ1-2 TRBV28 ASRGWANYGYT
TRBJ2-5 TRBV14 ASSQGLADRETQY
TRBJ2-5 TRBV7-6 ASSPVAGGMETQY
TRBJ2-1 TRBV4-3 ASSQDMERSGIQF
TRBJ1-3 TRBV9 ASSGSQRGGNTIY
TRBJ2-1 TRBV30 AWSAGTSYNEQF
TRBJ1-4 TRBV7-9 SSNRVAEKLF
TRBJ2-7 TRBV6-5 ASSRGQAYEQY
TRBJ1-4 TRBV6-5 ASSVSQGNEKLF
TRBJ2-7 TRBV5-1 ASSRHNYEQY
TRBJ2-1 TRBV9 ASSTSGRVGNEQF
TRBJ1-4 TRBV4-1 ASKGLSNEKLF
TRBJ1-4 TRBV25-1 ASSGTVGEKLF
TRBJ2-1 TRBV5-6 ASTSSGTGYNEQF
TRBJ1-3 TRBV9 ASSVGSGGFAGNTIY
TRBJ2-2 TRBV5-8 ASSFQGLNTGELF
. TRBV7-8 ASSLPGLPYEQY
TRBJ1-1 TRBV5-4 ASSLGSRLLGTEAF
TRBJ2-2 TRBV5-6 ASSFRTVRTGELF
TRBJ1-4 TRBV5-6 ASSQPGGDEKLF
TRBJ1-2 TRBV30 AWSTARDYGYT
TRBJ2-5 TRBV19 ASSTGTAQGEQY
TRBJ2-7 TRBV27 ASRTGTSEQY
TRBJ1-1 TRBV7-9 ASLRLMDTEAF
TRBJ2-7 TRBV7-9 ASSTQIPGQSYEQY
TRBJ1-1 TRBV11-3 ASSNSVSAF
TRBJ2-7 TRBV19 ASSMGLSFYEQY